These 21 T cell receptor beta chains were all obtained from the same sample, sequenced in a study of radiation and T cells in renal cell carcinoma. Time point: blood 2 weeks post-SBRT. Indicated treatment: 15 Gy SBRT to primary tumor, nephrectomy 4 weeks later. The assay was immunoSEQ multiplex PCR, and TCRdb's table has in-frame clones only and misses some. The sample holds approximately 61,000 clones, around 81% seen once. The source material was blood, sampled from a patient whose treatment included radiotherapy and nephrectomy. The source of these receptors is a man between 60 and 75 years old with renal cell carcinoma.

V and J are TRBV27 and TRBJ2-7; 14 positions match TRBD2. The CDR3 consists of 15 residues. The germline V gene encodes CDR1 MNHEY and CDR2 SMNVEV (reference sequence). Trimming cost V 6 bases and J 3 bases; bases outside gene matches: 4. The CDR3 sequence is CASSRGTSGGYEQYF. CDR3 in DNA: TGTGCCAGCAGCCGTGGGACTAGCGGGGGCTACGAGCAGTACTTC.

CDR3 residues: CASSSPPAINEQFF. CDR3 sequence (DNA): TGTGCCAGCAGCTCCCCCCCGGCTATCAATGAGCAGTTCTTC. The chain is built from TRBV11-3 and TRBJ2-1; D unclear. Between the trimmed V and J ends, which lost 4 bases and 6 bases, there was a span of 13 bases. Per the germline V gene, CDR1 is SGHNT and CDR2 is YENEEA. This CDR3 has 14 amino acids.

The rearrangement joins TRBV2 to TRBJ1-1, with 11 nucleotides matching TRBD1. CDR3 length: 14 residues. The V and J ends lost 4 bases and 4 bases, in that order; junction bases with no gene match: 2. Germline V CDR1 and CDR2: SNHLY, FYNNEI. The CDR3 nucleotides read TGTGCCAGCAGTGTAGGGACAGGGGGCACTGAAGCTTTCTTT. Its protein is CASSVGTGGTEAFF.

V gene TRBV7-9 combines with J gene TRBJ1-2, with a tentative D call TRBD1 (6 bases). Germline CDR1 reads SEHNR; CDR2 reads FQNEAQ (reference sequence). There are 14 residues in the CDR3. The ends were cut back, 2 bases at V and 2 bases at J, with 9 bases in the middle. CDR3 bases: TGTGCCAGCAGCTTAACGACAGGAAACTATGGCTACACCTTC. Translated: CASSLTTGNYGYTF. Variable domain in full (rest from reference TRBV7-9 and TRBJ1-2): DTGVSQNPRHKITKRGQNVTFRCDPISEHNRLYWYRQTLGQGPEFLTYFQNEAQLEKSRLLSDRFSAERPKGSFSTLEIQRTEQGDSAMYLCASSLTTGNYGYTFGSGTRLTVV.

The chain uses TRBV6-1 and TRBJ2-5; D gene unclear. This CDR3 contains 15 residues. V was trimmed by 2 bases and J by 0 bases, leaving 10 bases between them. Germline CDR1 MNHNS, CDR2 SASEGT. In DNA, the CDR3 is TGTGCCAGCAGTGAATTCCCCTCGTACCAAGAGACCCAGTACTTC. Protein product: CASSEFPSYQETQYF.

CDR3: CAISPGQGDEQYV. DNA for the CDR3: TGTGCCATCAGCCCGGGACAGGGGGACGAGCAGTACGTC. The rearrangement uses TRBV10-3 and TRBJ2-7; TRBD1 agrees at 11 bases. CDR3 size: 13 residues. Germline V gives CDR1 ENHRY, CDR2 SYGVKD. The V segment lost 6 bases and the J segment 5 bases; nucleotides outside the gene matches: 3.

V gene TRBV10-3 combines with J gene TRBJ2-7; 7 bases fit TRBD2. Germline lookup yields CDR1 ENHRY and CDR2 SYGVKD. This CDR3 spans 16 amino acids. The ends lost 2 bases at V and 2 bases at J; junction bases unmatched: 9. The CDR3 DNA reads as TGTGCCATCAGTGAGCCCACTGGGACTAAACCCTACGAGCAGTACTTC. Protein product: CAISEPTGTKPYEQYF.

V usage is TRBV5-6 and J usage is TRBJ1-2, with no clear D. Germline CDR1 SGHDT, CDR2 YYEEEE. Trimming left V 1 base short and J 8 bases short, with 15 bases between. The CDR3 is 14 residues long. The CDR3 here is CASSLYRYSIGYTF. The CDR3 DNA reads as TGTGCCAGCAGCTTGTACAGATACTCAATCGGCTACACCTTC.

This clone came up a few times. The chain couples TRBV5-1 to TRBJ2-3; 8 bases map to TRBD1. CDR1 is SGHRS and CDR2 is YFSETQ in the germline V gene. V lost 3 bases to trimming and J lost 6 bases; unmatched junction nucleotides: 9. The CDR3 runs to 15 residues. CDR3 protein: CASSSRQGFLDTQYF. As DNA, the CDR3 is TGCGCCAGCAGCTCACGACAGGGGTTTTTGGATACGCAGTATTTT.

The rearrangement links TRBV7-3 to TRBJ2-5, with 7 bases aligning to TRBD1. After removal of 5 bases from V and 2 bases from J, the junction contained 2 bases not matched to a gene. The CDR3 consists of 13 residues. Germline CDR1 and CDR2: SGHTA and FQGTGA. The CDR3 reads CASSPDRQETQYF. Here the CDR3 DNA reads TGTGCCAGCAGCCCGGACAGGCAAGAGACCCAGTACTTC.

This clone has a single count. This rearrangement joins TRBV6-6 to TRBJ1-5, with D possibly matching TRBD1 (6 bases). Germline lookup yields CDR1 MNHNY and CDR2 SVGAGI (reference sequence). This CDR3 has 13 amino acids. V shed 5 bases and J shed 4 bases, with 9 bases lying between them. CDR3 coding DNA: TGTGCCAGCAGTCAGGACAGAAATCAGCCCCAGCATTTT. Its translation is CASSQDRNQPQHF.

The chain recombines TRBV2 with TRBJ1-2; TRBD1 agrees at 7 bases. The CDR3 totals 15 residues. Trimming took 4 bases from V and 3 from J; bases not matched to a gene: 8. Germline lookup yields CDR1 SNHLY and CDR2 FYNNEI. The CDR3 region has the DNA TGTGCCAGCAGTGTCACATCCAGGGGGGACTATGGCTACACCTTC. As protein: CASSVTSRGDYGYTF.

This clone has a handful of counts. CDR3 sequence reads: CASSASIADTQYF. The DNA for the CDR3 is TGTGCCAGTAGCGCCTCTATCGCAGATACGCAGTATTTT. V usage is TRBV19 and J usage is TRBJ2-3; D not resolved. The germline gives CDR1 LNHDA, CDR2 SQIVND (reference sequence). V was trimmed by 6 bases and J by 4 bases, leaving 11 bases between them. The CDR3 covers 13 residues.

This rearrangement joins TRBV6-6 to TRBJ2-7; 10 nucleotides match TRBD2. Germline CDR1 reads MNHNY; CDR2 reads SVGAGI (reference sequence). V lost 4 bases and J lost 7; bases outside the gene matches: 10. This CDR3 spans 15 amino acids. The chain's CDR3 is CASSSHTSGVREQYF. The DNA for the CDR3 is TGTGCCAGCAGTTCCCACACTAGCGGGGTCCGAGAGCAGTACTTC.

This rearrangement joins TRBV7-6 to TRBJ2-7; no clear D gene. CDR1 is SGHVS and CDR2 is FNYEAQ in the germline V gene. Trimming shortened V by 0 bases and J by 3 bases, and 6 bases separated the two germline ends. This CDR3 spans 13 amino acids. CDR3 nucleotide sequence: TGTGCCAGCAGCTTAGCGTGGGACTACGAGCAGTACTTC. Amino acids: CASSLAWDYEQYF.

CDR3 sequence: CASSLRQRGQETQYF. The CDR3 region has the DNA TGTGCCAGCAGTTTACGTCAGCGGGGCCAAGAGACCCAGTACTTC. The V and J genes are TRBV28 and TRBJ2-5; 7 nucleotides line up with TRBD2. The J segment lost 1 base and the V segment lost 2 bases, leaving 4 bases of the junction unmatched. Germline values: CDR1 MDHEN, CDR2 SYDVKM. The length of the CDR3 is 15 residues.

This chain connects TRBV27 to TRBJ1-2, with a possible D match to TRBD1 (6 bases). This CDR3 spans 14 amino acids. CDR1 MNHEY and CDR2 SMNVEV come from the germline V gene (reference sequence). V was trimmed by 3 bases and J by 7 bases, leaving 15 bases between them. The CDR3 loop reads CASSFVGQSSGYTF. The CDR3 DNA reads TGTGCCAGCAGTTTCGTTGGACAGAGCTCTGGCTACACCTTC.

This clone was seen more than once but under ten times. The CDR3 coding sequence is TGTGCCAGTAGTATTCTTCCTGGCTACAGGGAAAGAGTCACTGAAGCTTTCTTT. Residues: CASSILPGYRERVTEAFF. The chain has TRBV19 and TRBJ1-1; possible D gene TRBD1, 6 bases. V lost 3 bases to trimming and J lost 4 bases, with 24 bases between them. This CDR3 spans 18 amino acids. The germline V gene encodes CDR1 LNHDA and CDR2 SQIVND (reference sequence).

This clone was observed a few times. V is TRBV27 and J is TRBJ2-7; 7 bases line up with TRBD1. After removal of 6 bases from V and 1 base from J, the junction contained 9 bases not matched to a gene. This CDR3 has 15 amino acids. Germline-derived CDR1 and CDR2 are MNHEY and SMNVEV (reference sequence). The CDR3 sequence: CASRATGTKSYEQYV. CDR3 nucleotides: TGTGCCAGCAGGGCGACAGGGACAAAATCCTACGAGCAGTACGTC.

The V gene is TRBV19, the J gene TRBJ2-6, with D perhaps matching TRBD1 (5 bases). CDR1 and CDR2 (germline): LNHDA, SQIVND (reference sequence). The CDR3 extends over 19 amino acids. V lost 0 bases to trimming and J lost 0 bases, with 15 bases between them. CDR3 sequence (DNA): TGTGCCAGTAGTATAGATCGAGACAGTTCTTTCTCTGGGGCCAACGTCCTGACTTTC. This codes for CASSIDRDSSFSGANVLTF.

The CDR3 DNA is TGTGCCACCACCGGGGACAGTCAAGAGACCCAGTACTTC. It codes for CATTGDSQETQYF. This chain joins TRBV15 and TRBJ2-5; 7 bases line up with TRBD1. V dropped 7 bases and J dropped 2; count of bases not matched to a gene: 4. The CDR3 sequence is 13 residues long. Germline assignment: CDR1 LNHNV and CDR2 YYDKDF (reference sequence). The variable domain in full, completed from reference TRBV15 and TRBJ2-5, reads DAMVIQNPRYQVTQFGKPVTLSCSQTLNHNVMYWYQQKSSQAPKLLFHYYDKDFNNEADTPDNFQSRRPNTSFCFLDIRSPGLGDTAMYLCATTGDSQETQYFGPGTRLLVL.